These 3 T cell receptor beta chains originate from one sample sequenced in a study of neurological immune-mediated disorders. Using its own MiXCR run on the 5' RACE reads, TCRdb lists one record per CDR3 protein. In the table there are about 54,000 distinct CDR3 sequences, 3% to 4.5% of which are singletons. Sequencing used CD4+ T cells from blood. The receptor source for this set is a middle-aged woman with multiple sclerosis.

This clonotype was counted many times. The chain carries TRBV20-1 and TRBJ1-4; D perhaps matches TRBD1 (6 bases). Germline CDR1 is DFQATT and CDR2 is SNEGSKA (reference sequence). The CDR3 loop spans 14 amino acids. V lost 6 bases and J lost 2, with 13 bases in between. CDR3 protein: CSARKGGTNEKLFF. In DNA form, the CDR3 reads TGCAGTGCAAGAAAGGGGGGGACTAATGAAAAACTGTTTTTT.

This clonotype was counted at least ten times. This sequence joins TRBV5-1 and TRBJ1-1, with D uncertain. Germline CDR1 reads SGHRS; CDR2 reads YFSETQ. The CDR3 length is 14 residues. V dropped 0 bases and J dropped 4 bases, with 10 bases sitting between them. The CDR3 DNA follows: TGCGCCAGCAGCTTGGTTGTCGGGAGCACTGAAGCTTTCTTT. Translated, it gives CASSLVVGSTEAFF.

This clonotype was found many times. The gene calls are TRBV5-1 and TRBJ2-3; possible D gene TRBD2, 5 bases. Germline CDR1 is SGHRS and CDR2 is YFSETQ. Trimming removed 1 base at V and 4 bases at J, with 10 bases between. This CDR3 comprises 14 residues. As DNA, the CDR3 is TGCGCCAGCAGCTTGAGGGAGTCTGCAGATACGCAGTATTTT. Translating gives CASSLRESADTQYF. The variable domain in full, completed from reference TRBV5-1 and TRBJ2-3, reads KAGVTQTPRYLIKTRGQQVTLSCSPISGHRSVSWYQQTPGQGLQFLFEYFSETQRNKGNFPGRFSGRQFSNSRSEMNVSTLELGDSALYLCASSLRESADTQYFGPGTRLTVL.